These 3 T cell receptor beta chains originate from one sample sequenced in a study of a mutant IDH1 vaccine in newly diagnosed glioma. Assay used: immunoSEQ multiplex PCR; TCRdb lists only in-frame clones, some missing. The repertoire holds 35,000 or so clones, with approximately 80% as singletons. Antigens of these TCRs are unknown. Documented time point: week 5, during vaccination. With topical imiquimod, each dose of the vaccine consisted of 300 ug of mutant IDH1 20-mer peptide. The sample was PBMCs, taken from a glioma patient whose treatment included an IDH1 peptide vaccine. Receptors originate from a man aged 30-40 years with glioma.

This chain uses TRBV6-4 with TRBJ2-7, with TRBD2 matching over 7 bases. The germline gives CDR1 MRHNA, CDR2 SNTAGT. The CDR3 consists of 15 residues. Trimming took 5 bases from V and 1 from J; bases not matched to a gene: 8. CDR3 DNA sequence: TGTGCCAGCAGTTACAGGCGCGGGGGTTCCTACGAGCAGTACTTC. This codes for CASSYRRGGSYEQYF.

This clone has a single count. The chain couples TRBV7-8 to TRBJ2-7, with TRBD2 as a possible D gene (7 bases). CDR1 and CDR2 from the germline V gene are SGHVS and FQNEAQ. The CDR3 covers 16 residues. Trimming left V 4 bases short and J 0 bases short, with 16 bases between. CDR3 loop: CASSSQRGGSSYEQYF. The CDR3 coding sequence is TGTGCCAGCAGCTCCCAGAGGGGGGGGAGCTCCTACGAGCAGTACTTC.

J is TRBJ2-2 and V is TRBV5-6; a possible D gene is TRBD1 (5 bases). Trimming removed 5 bases from V and 7 bases from J, with 15 bases in between. Germline CDR1 reads SGHDT; CDR2 reads YYEEEE. The CDR3 totals 14 residues. Here the CDR3 reads CASSYKGSGGELFF. The CDR3 DNA follows: TGTGCCAGCAGTTATAAGGGGTCGGGCGGGGAGCTGTTTTTT.